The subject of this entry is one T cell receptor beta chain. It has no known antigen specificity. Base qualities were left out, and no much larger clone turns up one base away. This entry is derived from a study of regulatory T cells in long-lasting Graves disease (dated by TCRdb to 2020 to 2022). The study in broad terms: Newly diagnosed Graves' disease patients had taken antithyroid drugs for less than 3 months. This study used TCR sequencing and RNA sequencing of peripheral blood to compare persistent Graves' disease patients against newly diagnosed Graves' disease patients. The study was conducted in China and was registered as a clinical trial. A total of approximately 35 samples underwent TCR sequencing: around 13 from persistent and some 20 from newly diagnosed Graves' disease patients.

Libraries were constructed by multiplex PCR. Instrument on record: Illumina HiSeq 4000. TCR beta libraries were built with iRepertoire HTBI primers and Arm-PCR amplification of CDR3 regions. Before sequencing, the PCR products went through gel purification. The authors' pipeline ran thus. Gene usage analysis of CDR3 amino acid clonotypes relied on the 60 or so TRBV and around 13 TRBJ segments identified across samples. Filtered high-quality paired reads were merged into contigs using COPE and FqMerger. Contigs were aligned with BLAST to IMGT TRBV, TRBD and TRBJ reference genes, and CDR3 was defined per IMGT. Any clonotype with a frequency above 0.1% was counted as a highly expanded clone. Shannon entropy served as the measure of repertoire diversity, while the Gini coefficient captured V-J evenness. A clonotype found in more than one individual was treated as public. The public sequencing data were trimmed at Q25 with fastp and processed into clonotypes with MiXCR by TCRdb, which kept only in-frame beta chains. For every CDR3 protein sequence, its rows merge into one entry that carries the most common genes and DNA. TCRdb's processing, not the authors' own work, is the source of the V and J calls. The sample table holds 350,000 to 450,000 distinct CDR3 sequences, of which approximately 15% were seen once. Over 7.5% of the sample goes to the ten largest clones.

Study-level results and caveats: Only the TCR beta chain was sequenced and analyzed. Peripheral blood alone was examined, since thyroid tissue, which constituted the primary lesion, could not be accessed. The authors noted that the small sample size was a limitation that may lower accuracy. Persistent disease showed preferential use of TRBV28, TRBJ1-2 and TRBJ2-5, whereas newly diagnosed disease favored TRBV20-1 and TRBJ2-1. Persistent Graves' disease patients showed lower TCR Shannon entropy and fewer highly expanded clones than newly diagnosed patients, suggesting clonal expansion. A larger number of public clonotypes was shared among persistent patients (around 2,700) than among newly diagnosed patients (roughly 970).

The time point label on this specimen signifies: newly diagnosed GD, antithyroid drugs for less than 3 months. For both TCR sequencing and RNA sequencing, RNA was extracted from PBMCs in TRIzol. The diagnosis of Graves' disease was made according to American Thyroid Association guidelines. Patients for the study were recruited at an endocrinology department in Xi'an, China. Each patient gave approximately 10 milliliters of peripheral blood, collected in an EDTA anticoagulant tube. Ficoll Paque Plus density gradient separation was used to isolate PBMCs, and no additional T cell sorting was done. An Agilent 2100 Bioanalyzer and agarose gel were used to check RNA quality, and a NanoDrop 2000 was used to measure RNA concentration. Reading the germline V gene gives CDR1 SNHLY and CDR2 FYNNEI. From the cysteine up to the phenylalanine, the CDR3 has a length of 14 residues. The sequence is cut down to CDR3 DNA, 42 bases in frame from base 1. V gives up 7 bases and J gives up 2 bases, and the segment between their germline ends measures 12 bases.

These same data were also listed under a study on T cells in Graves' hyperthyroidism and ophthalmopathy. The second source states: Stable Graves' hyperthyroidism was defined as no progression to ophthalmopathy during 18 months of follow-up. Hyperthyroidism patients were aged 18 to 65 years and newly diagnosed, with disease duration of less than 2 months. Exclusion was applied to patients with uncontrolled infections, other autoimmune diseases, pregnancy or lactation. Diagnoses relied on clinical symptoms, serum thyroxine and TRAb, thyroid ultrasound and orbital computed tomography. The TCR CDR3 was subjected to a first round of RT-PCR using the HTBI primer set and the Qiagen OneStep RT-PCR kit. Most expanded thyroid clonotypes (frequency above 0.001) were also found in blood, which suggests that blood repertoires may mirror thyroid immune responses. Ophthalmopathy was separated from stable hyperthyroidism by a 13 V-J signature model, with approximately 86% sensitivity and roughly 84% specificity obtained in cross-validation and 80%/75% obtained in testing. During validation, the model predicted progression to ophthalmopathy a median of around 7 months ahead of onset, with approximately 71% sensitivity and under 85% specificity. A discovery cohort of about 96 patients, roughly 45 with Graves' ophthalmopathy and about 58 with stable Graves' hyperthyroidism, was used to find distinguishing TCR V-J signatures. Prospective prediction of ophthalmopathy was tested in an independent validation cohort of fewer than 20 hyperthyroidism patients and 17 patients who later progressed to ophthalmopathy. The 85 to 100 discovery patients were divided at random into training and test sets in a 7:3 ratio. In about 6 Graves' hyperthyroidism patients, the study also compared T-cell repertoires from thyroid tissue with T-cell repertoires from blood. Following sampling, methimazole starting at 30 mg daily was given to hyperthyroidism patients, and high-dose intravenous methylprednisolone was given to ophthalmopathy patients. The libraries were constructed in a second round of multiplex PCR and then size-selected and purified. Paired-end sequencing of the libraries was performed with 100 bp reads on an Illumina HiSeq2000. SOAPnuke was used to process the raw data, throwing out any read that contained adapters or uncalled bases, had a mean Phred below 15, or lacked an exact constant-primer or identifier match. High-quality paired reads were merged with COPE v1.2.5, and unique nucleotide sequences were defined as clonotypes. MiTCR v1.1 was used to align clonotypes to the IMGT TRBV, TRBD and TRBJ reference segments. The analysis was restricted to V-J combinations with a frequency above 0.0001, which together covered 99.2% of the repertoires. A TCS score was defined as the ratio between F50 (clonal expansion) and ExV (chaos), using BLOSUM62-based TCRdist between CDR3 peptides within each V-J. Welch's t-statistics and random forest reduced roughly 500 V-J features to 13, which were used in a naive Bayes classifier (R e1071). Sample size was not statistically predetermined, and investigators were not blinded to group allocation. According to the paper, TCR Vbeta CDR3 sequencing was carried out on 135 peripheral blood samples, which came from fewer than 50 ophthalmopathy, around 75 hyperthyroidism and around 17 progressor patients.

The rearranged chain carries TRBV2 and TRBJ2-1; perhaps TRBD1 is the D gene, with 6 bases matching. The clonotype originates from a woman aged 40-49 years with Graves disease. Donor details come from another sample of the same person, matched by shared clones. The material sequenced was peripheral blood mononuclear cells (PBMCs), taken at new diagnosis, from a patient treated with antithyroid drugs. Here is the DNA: TGTGCCAGCACCATGGACAGTACCTACAATGAGCAGTTCTTC. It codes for CASTMDSTYNEQFF.